Sequencing of this T cell receptor (beta chain) was carried out in a study of cytomegalovirus exposure and HLA in healthy donors. Study as a whole: Drawn from HLA-typed donors, around 85 million unique TCRs were held in an early data release. The study, taken as a whole, reports: According to the study, 160 or so TCR beta chains were cytomegalovirus-associated. One variant, a missense change in DCLRE1C, was linked in a later analysis to TCR beta V- and J-gene trimming.

PCR employed 60 Vbeta and 13 Jbeta primers. Data came from immunoSEQ multiplex PCR; TCRdb stores just in-frame clones and leaves some out. The sample lists around 180,000 clones, 75% to 85% occurring once. On this clone itself: The antigen is not known.

The CDR3 loop spans 17 amino acids. This TCR was recovered from a girl aged 2 to 9 in good health and CMV-seropositive. The chain links TRBV1 to TRBJ2-2; the table assigns TRBD2, which was not confirmed against the DNA. TRBV1 is labeled a pseudogene. The sequenced material came from PBMCs. CDR3 residues: CTSSRGSAGAYTGELFF. CDR3 bases: TGCACCAGCAGCCGGGGGAGCGCGGGAGCGTACACCGGGGAGCTGTTTTTT.